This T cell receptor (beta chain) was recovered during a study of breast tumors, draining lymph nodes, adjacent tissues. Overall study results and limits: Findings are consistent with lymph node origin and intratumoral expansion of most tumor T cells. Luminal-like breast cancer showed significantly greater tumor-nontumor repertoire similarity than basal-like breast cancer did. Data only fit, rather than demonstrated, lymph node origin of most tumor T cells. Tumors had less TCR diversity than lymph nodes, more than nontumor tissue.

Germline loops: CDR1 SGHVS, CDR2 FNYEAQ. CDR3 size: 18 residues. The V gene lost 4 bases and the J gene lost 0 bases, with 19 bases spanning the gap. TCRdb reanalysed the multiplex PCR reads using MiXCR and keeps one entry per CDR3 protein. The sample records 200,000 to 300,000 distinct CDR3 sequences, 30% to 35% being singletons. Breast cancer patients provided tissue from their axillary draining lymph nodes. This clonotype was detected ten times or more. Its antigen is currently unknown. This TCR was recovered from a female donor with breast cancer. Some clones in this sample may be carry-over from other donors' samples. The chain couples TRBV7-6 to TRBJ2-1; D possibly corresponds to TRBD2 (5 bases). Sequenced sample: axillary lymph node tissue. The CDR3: CASSSGSLADSSYNEQFF. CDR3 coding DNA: TGTGCCAGCAGCTCCGGATCGCTAGCCGATAGCTCCTACAATGAGCAGTTCTTC.